Here is one T cell receptor (beta chain) with its context. Profiling relied on immunoSEQ multiplex PCR, and the TCRdb table lists in-frame clones only, not all of them. The sample lists 90,000 to 100,000 clones; almost 95% were seen once. Germline V gene data show CDR1 as LNHDA and CDR2 as SQIVND (reference sequence). V shed 6 bases and J shed 5 bases, with 11 bases lying between them. This CDR3 region has 12 residues. The sample comes from a study of T cell changes during pregnancy in multiple sclerosis. V and J are TRBV19 and TRBJ2-7; D is ambiguous. Sequences were derived from peripheral blood, sampled in the third trimester of pregnancy. The origin of this receptor is a female donor with multiple sclerosis, enrolled in a pregnancy study. CDR3 protein: CASSDFKDEQYF. DNA for the CDR3: TGTGCCAGTAGCGACTTTAAGGACGAGCAGTACTTC.